This passage covers 12 T cell receptor beta chains from one sample sequenced in a study of blood T cell repertoires in COVID-19. TCRdb's copy holds only in-frame clones and misses some; the assay was immunoSEQ multiplex PCR. This table has 70,000 to 75,000 clones, about 88% appearing once. The sequenced sample consisted of peripheral blood. Every receptor here comes from a human donor in a cohort sampled during active COVID-19.

J is TRBJ2-7 and V is TRBV23-1; TRBD2 aligns across 9 bases. TRBV23-1 is an ORF for which the function is uncertain. The length of the CDR3 is 21 residues. V trimming: 7 bases; J trimming: 0 bases; junction bases outside the gene matches: 25. The DNA for the CDR3 is TGCGCCAGCATAAGGACTAAAGCGGGGGGAGAGGGGATAATCAGCTCCTACGAGCAGTACTTC. Its protein is CASIRTKAGGEGIISSYEQYF.

The rearrangement joins TRBV7-9 to TRBJ1-2, with TRBD1 matching 7 bases. The germline CDR1 and CDR2 sequences are SEHNR and FQNEAQ (reference sequence). Trimming took 8 bases from V and 2 from J; bases not matched to a gene: 8. The CDR3 spans 14 residues. The CDR3 region is CASASRDRNYGYTF. CDR3 coding DNA: TGTGCCAGCGCTAGCCGGGACAGAAACTATGGCTACACCTTC.

Only a few counts were recorded for this clone. The chain recombines TRBV19 with TRBJ1-2; 8 bases agree with TRBD1. The ends lost 9 bases at V and 4 bases at J; junction bases unmatched: 7. This CDR3 contains 13 residues. Germline CDR1 LNHDA, CDR2 SQIVND (reference sequence). CDR3 sequence: CASRDRGIYGYTF. CDR3 DNA sequence: TGTGCCAGCAGAGACAGGGGCATCTATGGCTACACCTTC.

The rearrangement joins TRBV25-1 to TRBJ1-5; D gene ambiguous. The CDR3 contains 15 residues. V lost 4 bases and J 1 base, leaving 11 bases between the germline ends. Germline lookup yields CDR1 MGHDK and CDR2 SYGVNS. In nucleotides, the CDR3 is TGTGCCAGCAGTGTGCGGTCAGAGAGCAATCAGCCCCAGCATTTT. Amino acid sequence: CASSVRSESNQPQHF.

This chain connects TRBV25-1 to TRBJ1-6; D gene unclear. V dropped 4 bases and J dropped 4 bases, with 11 bases sitting between them. Per germline, CDR1 MGHDK and CDR2 SYGVNS. The CDR3 consists of 15 residues. The CDR3 DNA is TGTGCCAGCAGTGGAGTGGAGATATATAATTCACCCCTCCACTTT. It yields the protein CASSGVEIYNSPLHF.

The J gene is TRBJ1-1, the V gene TRBV5-4; D is uncertain. Germline V CDR1 and CDR2: SGHNT, YYREEE (reference sequence). Trimming stripped 4 bases from V and 0 bases from J, with 10 bases between. The CDR3 loop spans 14 amino acids. The CDR3, as DNA: TGTGCCAGCAGCCCGAGGGCCATGAACACTGAAGCTTTCTTT. It yields the protein CASSPRAMNTEAFF.

This rearrangement joins TRBV3-1 (or the pseudogene TRBV3-2) to TRBJ2-1, with TRBD2 identical over 8 bases. This CDR3 comprises 15 residues. Germline V gene sequence: CDR1 LGHDT, CDR2 YNNKEL (reference sequence). The J segment lost 8 bases and the V segment lost 6 bases, leaving 12 bases of the junction unmatched. The CDR3 DNA reads as TGTGCCAGCAGTCCCCTCAGCGGGGGTGGTTATGAGCAGTTCTTC. Translated, it gives CASSPLSGGGYEQFF.

The rearrangement links TRBV27 to TRBJ2-3; 11 bases are a match to TRBD2. This CDR3 has 16 amino acids. Germline lookup yields CDR1 MNHEY and CDR2 SMNVEV (reference sequence). V gave up 5 bases and J gave up 6 bases; unmatched junction bases: 10. The CDR3 loop is CASSRTRLAGLDTQYF. The CDR3 DNA follows: TGTGCCAGCAGTCGTACCCGACTAGCGGGGTTGGATACGCAGTATTTT.

This chain links TRBV11-3 with TRBJ2-7; the match to TRBD1 covers 9 bases. Germline trimming cut 5 bases from V and 3 bases from J; bases unmatched to any gene: 8. The CDR3 sequence is 15 residues long. Germline CDR1 is SGHNT and CDR2 is YENEEA. The CDR3 is CASSRTGTGIYEQYF. The CDR3 DNA reads as TGTGCCAGCAGCAGAACCGGGACAGGGATCTACGAGCAGTACTTC.

The chain employs TRBV5-6 and TRBJ1-1, with no clear D. V dropped 6 bases and J dropped 0 bases, with 15 bases sitting between them. Germline lookup yields CDR1 SGHDT and CDR2 YYEEEE. The CDR3 is made up of 15 amino acids. The CDR3 coding sequence is TGTGCCAGCACCCGTGGGCTACCCTTGAACACTGAAGCTTTCTTT. Translated, it gives CASTRGLPLNTEAFF.

This clone was picked up one time. This chain uses TRBV5-4 with TRBJ2-2; 9 bases map to TRBD1. CDR3 length: 15 amino acids. Trimming cost V 7 bases and J 2 bases; bases outside gene matches: 6. Per germline, CDR1 SGHNT and CDR2 YYREEE (reference sequence). CDR3 nucleotide sequence: TGTGCCAGCCGGAAAACAGGGGGCAACACCGGGGAGCTGTTTTTT. Protein product: CASRKTGGNTGELFF.

The table lists this clone with a count of one. This chain uses TRBV2 with TRBJ1-2; D is unclear. Germline CDR1 SNHLY, CDR2 FYNNEI. The CDR3 sequence is 11 residues long. V lost 7 bases to trimming and J lost 7 bases, with 10 bases between them. In DNA, the CDR3 is TGTGCCAGCATGGAGGGATTTGGCTACACCTTC. Amino acids: CASMEGFGYTF.